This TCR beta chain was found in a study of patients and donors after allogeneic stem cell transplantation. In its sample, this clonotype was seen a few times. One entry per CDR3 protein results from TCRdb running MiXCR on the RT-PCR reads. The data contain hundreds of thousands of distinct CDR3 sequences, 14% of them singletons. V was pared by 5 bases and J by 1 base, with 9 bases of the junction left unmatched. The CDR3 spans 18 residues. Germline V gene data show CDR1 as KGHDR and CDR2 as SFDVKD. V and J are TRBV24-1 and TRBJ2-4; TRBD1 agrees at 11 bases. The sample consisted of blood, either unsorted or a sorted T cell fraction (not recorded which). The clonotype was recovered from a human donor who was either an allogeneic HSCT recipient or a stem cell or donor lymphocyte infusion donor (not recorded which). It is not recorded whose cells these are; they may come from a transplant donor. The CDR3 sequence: CATSVRDRGLLAKNIQYF. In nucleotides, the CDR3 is TGTGCCACCAGTGTACGGGACAGGGGGTTGCTCGCCAAAAACATTCAGTACTTC.